These 9 T cell receptor beta chains came from one sample sequenced in a study of blood T cell repertoires in COVID-19. This table comes from immunoSEQ multiplex PCR, and its TCRdb copy is limited to in-frame clones, with some not included. Of 70,000 or so clones listed, less than 90% were seen once; the top ten hold 10% to 15%. Sequenced material: peripheral blood. The receptors come from a man aged 50 or older with COVID-19, enrolled during active disease.

The V and J genes are TRBV19 and TRBJ2-1; 10 bases are a match to TRBD2. Germline lookup yields CDR1 LNHDA and CDR2 SQIVND (reference sequence). The trim removed 3 bases at V and 8 bases at J, leaving 10 bases unmatched. This CDR3 comprises 16 residues. CDR3 sequence reads: CASSIPGLASGDEQFF. The CDR3 region has the DNA TGTGCCAGTAGTATCCCGGGACTAGCGAGCGGTGATGAGCAGTTCTTC.

The chain uses TRBV29-1 and TRBJ2-1; tentative D call: TRBD2 (6 bases). With 7 bases removed from V and 9 bases from J, the gap between germline ends came to 25 bases. Per the germline V gene, CDR1 is SQVTM and CDR2 is ANQGSEA. The CDR3 has 15 residues. This CDR3 reads CSANSPLTSWGEQFF. As DNA, the CDR3 is TGCAGCGCCAACTCGCCCCTTACTAGCTGGGGTGAGCAGTTCTTC.

CDR3 residues: CATGGGTGAYEQYF. The CDR3 nucleotides are TGTGCCACCGGGGGGGGGACAGGGGCCTACGAGCAGTACTTC. The V and J genes are TRBV10-3 and TRBJ2-7; 10 positions match TRBD1. The junction had 8 bases not matched to a gene; V was cut back by 10 bases and J by 2 bases. The germline V gene has CDR1 ENHRY and CDR2 SYGVKD. The CDR3 has 14 residues.

This clone was seen a single time. The gene calls are TRBV5-1 and TRBJ2-3; TRBD2 agrees at 9 bases. The V gene end was trimmed by 2 bases and the J gene end by 0 bases; junction bases not matched to a gene: 4. Germline V gives CDR1 SGHRS, CDR2 YFSETQ. This CDR3 spans 16 amino acids. The CDR3 loop reads CASSFQTSGSTDTQYF. The DNA of the CDR3 is TGCGCCAGCAGCTTCCAAACTAGCGGGAGCACAGATACGCAGTATTTT.

V gene TRBV9 combines with J gene TRBJ2-1; weak D call: TRBD2 (6 bases). The germline V gene encodes CDR1 SGDLS and CDR2 YYNGEE. The ends were cut back, 3 bases at V and 0 bases at J, with 16 bases in the middle. This CDR3 contains 17 residues. The CDR3 DNA is TGTGCCAGCAGCGAAAGTACCGGGACTGGCTCCTACAATGAGCAGTTCTTC. It specifies CASSESTGTGSYNEQFF. Complete variable domain (other parts from reference TRBV9 and TRBJ2-1): DSGVTQTPKHLITATGQRVTLRCSPRSGDLSVYWYQQSLDQGLQFLIQYYNGEERAKGNILERFSAQQFPDLHSELNLSSLELGDSALYFCASSESTGTGSYNEQFFGPGTRLTVL.

V and J are TRBV10-3 and TRBJ1-1, with 11 bases identical to TRBD1. Germline CDR1 and CDR2: ENHRY and SYGVKD. CDR3 size: 13 residues. V gave up 6 bases and J gave up 5 bases; unmatched junction bases: 2. For the CDR3, the DNA is TGTGCCATCAGGGGACAGGGGGGAACTGAAGCTTTCTTT. Translated: CAIRGQGGTEAFF.

A remark on this clone: One end of the junction is discordant with germline, which a read error may explain. The rearrangement joins TRBV6-5 to TRBJ1-5; D possibly corresponds to TRBD1 (6 bases). Germline V CDR1 and CDR2: MNHEY, SVGAGI. The length of the CDR3 is 15 residues. As DNA, the CDR3 is TGTGCCAGCAGTAACTCGGGGGGGGCCGGTCAGCCCCAGCATTTT. Amino acids: CASSNSGGAGQPQHF.

This clone was seen more than once but under ten times. The chain combines TRBV7-2 with TRBJ2-7, with D perhaps matching TRBD2 (5 bases). Per germline, CDR1 SGHTA and CDR2 FQGNSA. CDR3 length: 15 amino acids. The V end lost 2 bases, the J end lost 2 bases, and 13 bases lay between the germline ends. CDR3 amino acids: CASSLSRTTTYEQYF. The CDR3 coding sequence is TGTGCCAGCAGCTTATCCAGAACGACTACCTACGAGCAGTACTTC.

This clone turned up a few times. The chain has TRBV28 and TRBJ2-5; a weak D match, TRBD2 (5 bases). The V end lost 6 bases, the J end lost 0 bases, and 14 bases lay between the germline ends. The germline V gene has CDR1 MDHEN and CDR2 SYDVKM. The CDR3 runs to 15 residues. The CDR3, as DNA: TGTGCCAGCAGCCCCGACGGGATCAACCAAGAGACCCAGTACTTC. The encoded protein is CASSPDGINQETQYF.